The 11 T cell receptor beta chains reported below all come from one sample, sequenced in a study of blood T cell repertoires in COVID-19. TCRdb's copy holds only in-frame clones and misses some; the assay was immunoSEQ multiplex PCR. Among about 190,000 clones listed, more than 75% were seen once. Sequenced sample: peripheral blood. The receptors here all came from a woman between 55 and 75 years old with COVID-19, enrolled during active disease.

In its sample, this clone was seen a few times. The CDR3 here is CASSPRDTLPGELFF. The CDR3 coding sequence is TGCGCCAGCAGTCCCCGGGACACCCTGCCCGGGGAGCTGTTTTTT. The chain recombines TRBV5-1 with TRBJ2-2; the D gene is possibly TRBD1 (6 bases). CDR1 and CDR2 (germline): SGHRS, YFSETQ. V gave up 5 bases and J gave up 6 bases, with 17 bases separating them. This CDR3 region has 15 residues.

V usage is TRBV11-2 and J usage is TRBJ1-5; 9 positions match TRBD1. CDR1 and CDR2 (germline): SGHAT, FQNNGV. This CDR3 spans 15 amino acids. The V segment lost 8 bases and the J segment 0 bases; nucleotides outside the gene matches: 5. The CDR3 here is CASGQGMGSNQPQHF. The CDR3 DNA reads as TGTGCCAGCGGACAGGGGATGGGTAGCAATCAGCCCCAGCATTTT.

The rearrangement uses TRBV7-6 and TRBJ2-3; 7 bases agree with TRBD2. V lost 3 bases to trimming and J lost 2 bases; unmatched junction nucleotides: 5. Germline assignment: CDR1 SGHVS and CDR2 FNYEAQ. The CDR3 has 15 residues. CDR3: CASSFGGSPTDTQYF. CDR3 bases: TGTGCCAGCAGCTTCGGCGGGAGCCCCACAGATACGCAGTATTTT.

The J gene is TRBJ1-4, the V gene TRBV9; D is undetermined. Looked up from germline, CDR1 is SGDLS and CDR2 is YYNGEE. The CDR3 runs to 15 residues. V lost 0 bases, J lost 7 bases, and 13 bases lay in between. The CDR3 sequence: CASSVDAGRAEKLFF. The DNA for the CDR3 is TGTGCCAGCAGCGTAGACGCGGGGAGGGCTGAAAAACTGTTTTTT.

Written as DNA, the CDR3 is TGCAGCGTCGCGTTGGGGGCTAACACTGAAGCTTTCTTT. It yields the protein CSVALGANTEAFF. V gene TRBV29-1 combines with J gene TRBJ1-1, with D possibly being TRBD1 (6 bases). V dropped 6 bases and J dropped 2 bases, with 13 bases sitting between them. The CDR3 length is 13 residues. The germline V gene has CDR1 SQVTM and CDR2 ANQGSEA. Complete variable domain (other parts from reference TRBV29-1 and TRBJ1-1): SAVISQKPSRDICQRGTSLTIQCQVDSQVTMMFWYRQQPGQSLTLIATANQGSEATYESGFVIDKFPISRPNLTFSTLTVSNMSPEDSSIYLCSVALGANTEAFFGQGTRLTVV.

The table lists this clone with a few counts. CDR3 region: CASSAAPTGHSGNTIYF. CDR3 in DNA: TGTGCCAGCAGCGCCGCCCCAACAGGCCACTCTGGAAACACCATATATTTT. The chain carries TRBV13 and TRBJ1-3; D might be TRBD1 (5 bases). The CDR3 covers 17 residues. The germline V and J ends were trimmed by 5 bases and 0 bases, with 17 bases remaining between them. Germline V gene sequence: CDR1 PRHDT, CDR2 FYEKMQ (reference sequence).

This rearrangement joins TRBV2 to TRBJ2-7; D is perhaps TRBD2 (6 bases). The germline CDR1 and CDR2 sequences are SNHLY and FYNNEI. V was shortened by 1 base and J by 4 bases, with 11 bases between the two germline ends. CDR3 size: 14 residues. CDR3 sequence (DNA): TGTGCCAGCAGTGAAGGGGGACTCCGTTACGAGCAGTACGTC. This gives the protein CASSEGGLRYEQYV.

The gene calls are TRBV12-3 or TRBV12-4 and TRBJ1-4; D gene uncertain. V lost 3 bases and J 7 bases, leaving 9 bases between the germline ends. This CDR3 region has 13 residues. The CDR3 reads CASSFSTREKLFF. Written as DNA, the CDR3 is TGTGCCAGCAGTTTTTCTACCCGTGAAAAACTGTTTTTT.

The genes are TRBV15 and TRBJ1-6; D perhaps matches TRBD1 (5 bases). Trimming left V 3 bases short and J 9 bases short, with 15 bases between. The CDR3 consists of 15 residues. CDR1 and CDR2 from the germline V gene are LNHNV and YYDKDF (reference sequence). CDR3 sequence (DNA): TGTGCCACCAGCAGGGCCGCCAGGGCCACTTCACCCCTCCACTTT. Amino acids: CATSRAARATSPLHF.

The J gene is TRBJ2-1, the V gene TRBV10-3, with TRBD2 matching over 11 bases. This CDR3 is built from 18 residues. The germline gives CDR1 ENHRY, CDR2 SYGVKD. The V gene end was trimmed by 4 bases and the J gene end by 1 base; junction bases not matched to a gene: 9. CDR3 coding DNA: TGTGCCATCAGTGGAGGACTAGCGGGTGACGGGTCCTACAATGAGCAGTTCTTC. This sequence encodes CAISGGLAGDGSYNEQFF.

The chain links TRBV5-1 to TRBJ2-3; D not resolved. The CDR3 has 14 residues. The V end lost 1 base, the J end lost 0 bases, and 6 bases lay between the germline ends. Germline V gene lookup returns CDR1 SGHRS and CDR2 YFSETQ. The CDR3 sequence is CASSLSDSTDTQYF. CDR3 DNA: TGCGCCAGCAGCTTGAGCGACAGCACAGATACGCAGTATTTT.